This TCR beta chain was recovered during a study of cytomegalovirus exposure and HLA in healthy donors. Study as a whole: HLA-typed donors contributed around 85 million unique TCRs, which were held in an early data release. Study-wide findings and caveats: HLA-A and HLA-B allele assignments for most subjects were reportedly predicted accurately using TCR beta sequences. A few CMV-associated chains proved CMV antigen-specific in vitro.

The CDR3 contains 13 residues. CDR1 and CDR2 from the germline V gene are SQVTM and ANQGSEA. Trimming pared 6 bases from V and 1 base from J, leaving 12 bases between. Regarding this clone: The antigen is unknown.

Primers for the PCR totalled 60 Vbeta and 13 Jbeta. Produced via immunoSEQ multiplex PCR; TCRdb's table is partial and in-frame only. The sample has about 170,000 clones, around 76% seen once. Sample: PBMCs. This TCR was recovered from a girl aged 5 to 17 in good health and CMV-seropositive. The chain combines TRBV29-1 with TRBJ1-1, with D hard to call. The DNA of the CDR3 is TGCAGCGTCGTGTACTACGGGAACACTGAAGCTTTCTTT. This encodes CSVVYYGNTEAFF.